These 4 T cell receptor beta chains share one sample of origin, sequenced in a study of Ad26.COV2.S vaccination and SARS-CoV-2 variants. Treatment in this sample: around 19 received Ad26.COV2.S at low or high dose, single or two shots; several received placebo; per-sample allocation not given. Following the first vaccine or placebo injection, samples were taken on day 63. Sequenced by immunoSEQ multiplex PCR; TCRdb stores in-frame clones only, minus some. The repertoire holds around 450,000 clones, with 89% as singletons. Sequences were derived from peripheral blood, sampled in a trial of Ad26.COV2.S vaccine versus placebo. The origin of the receptors is a person aged 18-60 years who received the Ad26.COV2.S COVID-19 vaccine or a placebo.

V gene TRBV6-5 combines with J gene TRBJ2-3; D remains unclear. Germline-derived CDR1 and CDR2 are MNHEY and SVGAGI. The CDR3 is made up of 11 amino acids. V shed 3 bases and J shed 8 bases, with 6 bases lying between them. CDR3 nucleotide sequence: TGTGCCAGCAGTTATCCCGGTACGCAGTATTTT. Translation gives CASSYPGTQYF.

The J gene is TRBJ1-1, the V gene TRBV5-1; D perhaps matches TRBD1 (6 bases). The germline gives CDR1 SGHRS, CDR2 YFSETQ. V lost 2 bases and J lost 5, with 13 bases in between. This CDR3 is 14 amino acids long. The CDR3 DNA sequence: TGCGCCAGCAGCTTAACAGGGTACGGAACTGAAGCTTTCTTT. It specifies CASSLTGYGTEAFF.

The gene calls are TRBV12-3 or TRBV12-4 and TRBJ1-1; D gene uncertain. V was clipped by 4 bases and J by 3 bases, with 9 bases between them. The CDR3 is made up of 13 amino acids. In nucleotides, the CDR3 is TGTGCCAGCAGTTCATCGGGCGACACTGAAGCTTTCTTT. It yields the protein CASSSSGDTEAFF.

DNA of the CDR3: TGTGCCACCAGTGCGGTGGTGGGAGCGGGAGATACATCCGGGGAGCTGTTTTTT. Protein sequence: CATSAVVGAGDTSGELFF. The chain links TRBV24-1 to TRBJ2-2, with 8 bases identical to TRBD2. The ends lost 5 bases at V and 6 bases at J; junction bases unmatched: 16. The CDR3 extends over 18 amino acids. Germline values: CDR1 KGHDR, CDR2 SFDVKD.